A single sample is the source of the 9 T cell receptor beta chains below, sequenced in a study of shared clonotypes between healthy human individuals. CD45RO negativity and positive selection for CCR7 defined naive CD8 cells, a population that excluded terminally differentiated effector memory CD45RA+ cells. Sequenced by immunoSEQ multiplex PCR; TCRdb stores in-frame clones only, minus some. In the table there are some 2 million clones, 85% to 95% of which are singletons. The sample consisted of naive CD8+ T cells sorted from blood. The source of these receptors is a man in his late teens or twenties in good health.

The chain's CDR3 is CASSDTTYEQYF. The CDR3 coding sequence is TGCGCCAGCAGTGACACAACCTACGAGCAGTACTTC. This chain uses TRBV10-1 with TRBJ2-7, with D unclear. V lost 3 bases to trimming and J lost 2 bases, with 5 bases between them. Germline CDR1 reads WNHNN; CDR2 reads SYGVQD (reference sequence). This CDR3 is 12 amino acids long.

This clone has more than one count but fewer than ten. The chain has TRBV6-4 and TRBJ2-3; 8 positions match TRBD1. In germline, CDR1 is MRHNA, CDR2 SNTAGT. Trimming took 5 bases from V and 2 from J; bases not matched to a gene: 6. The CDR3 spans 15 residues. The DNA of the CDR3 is TGTGCCAGCAGTCCGGGACAGGCCATCACAGATACGCAGTATTTT. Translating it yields CASSPGQAITDTQYF.

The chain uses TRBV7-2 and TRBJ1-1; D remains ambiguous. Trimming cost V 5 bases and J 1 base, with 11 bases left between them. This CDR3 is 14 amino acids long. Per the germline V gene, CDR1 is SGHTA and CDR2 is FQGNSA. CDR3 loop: CASSPRGTNTEAFF. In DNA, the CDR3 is TGTGCCAGCAGCCCCCGTGGCACGAACACTGAAGCTTTCTTT. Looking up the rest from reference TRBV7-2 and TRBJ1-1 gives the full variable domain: GAGVSQSPSNKVTEKGKDVELRCDPISGHTALYWYRQSLGQGLEFLIYFQGNSAPDKSGLPSDRFSAERTGGSVSTLTIQRTQQEDSAVYLCASSPRGTNTEAFFGQGTRLTVV.

The CDR3 DNA reads TGTGCCGCATGGAAGGGCGCGAACTATGGCTACACCTTC. This encodes CAAWKGANYGYTF. This chain uses TRBV21-1 with TRBJ1-2. TRBV21-1 is described as a pseudogene. CDR3 length: 13 amino acids.

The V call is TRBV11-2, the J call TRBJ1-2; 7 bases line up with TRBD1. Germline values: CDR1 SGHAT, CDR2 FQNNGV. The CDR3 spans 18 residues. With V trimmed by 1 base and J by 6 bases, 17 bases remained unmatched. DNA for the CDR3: TGTGCCAGCAGCTTAGTCCAGGGGGTGGACCCGGCGGTAAATGGCTACACCTTC. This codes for CASSLVQGVDPAVNGYTF.

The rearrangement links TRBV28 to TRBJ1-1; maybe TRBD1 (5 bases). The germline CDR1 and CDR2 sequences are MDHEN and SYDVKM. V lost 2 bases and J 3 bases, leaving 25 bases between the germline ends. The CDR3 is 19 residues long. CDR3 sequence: CASSLRSPDPRGSDTEAFF. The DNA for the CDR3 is TGTGCCAGCAGTTTACGGAGCCCCGACCCACGGGGGAGTGACACTGAAGCTTTCTTT.

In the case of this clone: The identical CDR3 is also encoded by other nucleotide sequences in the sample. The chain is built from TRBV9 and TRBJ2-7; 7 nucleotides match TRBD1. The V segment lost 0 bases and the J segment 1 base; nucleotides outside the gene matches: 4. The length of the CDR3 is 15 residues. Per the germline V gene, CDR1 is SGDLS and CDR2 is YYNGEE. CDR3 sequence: CASSVGDSVSYEQYF. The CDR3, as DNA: TGTGCCAGCAGCGTAGGGGACAGCGTGTCCTACGAGCAGTACTTC. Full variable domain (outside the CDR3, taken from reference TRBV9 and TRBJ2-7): DSGVTQTPKHLITATGQRVTLRCSPRSGDLSVYWYQQSLDQGLQFLIQYYNGEERAKGNILERFSAQQFPDLHSELNLSSLELGDSALYFCASSVGDSVSYEQYFGPGTRLTVT.

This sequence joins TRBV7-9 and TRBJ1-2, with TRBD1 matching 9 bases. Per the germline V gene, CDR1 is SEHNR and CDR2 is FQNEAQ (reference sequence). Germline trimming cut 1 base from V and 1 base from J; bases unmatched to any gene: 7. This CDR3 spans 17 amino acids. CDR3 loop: CASSLGTGGRDNYGYTF. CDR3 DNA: TGTGCCAGCAGCTTAGGTACAGGGGGCAGGGATAACTATGGCTACACCTTC.

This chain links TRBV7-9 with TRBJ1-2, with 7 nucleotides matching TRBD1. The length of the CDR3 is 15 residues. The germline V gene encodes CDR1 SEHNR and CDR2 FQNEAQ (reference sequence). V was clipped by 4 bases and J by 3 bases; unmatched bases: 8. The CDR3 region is CASSSSTGLDYGYTF. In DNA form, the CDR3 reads TGTGCCAGCAGCTCCTCGACAGGGTTGGACTATGGCTACACCTTC.